These T cell receptor beta chains were read from a single sample in a study of technical replicates of blood from several donors. Libraries were prepared by immunoSEQ multiplex PCR; TCRdb keeps only in-frame clonotypes and omits some of them. The sample shows 50,000 to 60,000 clones, 91% of them seen only once. The sequencing input was PBMCs. Receptor source: a human donor in good health. Some clones in this sample may be carry-over from other donors' samples. Both conserved end residues are part of each CDR3. The D gene is left open where the match is weak. Only part of the rows carry a size: once, few, many, or a class if the clone is expanded.

D gene: -
clone size: -
J gene: TRBJ2-7
V gene: TRBV6-5
CDR3 DNA: TGTGCCAGCAGCTCAACAGGGTACGAGCAGTACTTC
CDR3 protein: CASSSTGYEQYF

D gene: -
clone size: -
J gene: TRBJ1-2
V gene: TRBV9
CDR3 DNA: TGTGCCAGCAGTGGCTGGGGCTACACCTTC
CDR3 protein: CASSGWGYTF

D gene: -
clone size: -
J gene: TRBJ1-4
V gene: TRBV19
CDR3 DNA: TGTGCCAGTAGCGGACAAGCAACTAATGAAAAACTGTTTTTT
CDR3 protein: CASSGQATNEKLFF

D gene: TRBD2
clone size: -
J gene: TRBJ2-3
V gene: TRBV4-2
CDR3 DNA: TGTGCCAGCAGCCAAAGCGGGGGCGGGGGAGATACGCAGTATTTT
CDR3 protein: CASSQSGGGGDTQYF

D gene: -
clone size: -
J gene: TRBJ2-2
V gene: TRBV5-8
CDR3 DNA: TGTGCCAGCAACCCGGGGACTGCGAACACCGGGGAGCTGTTTTTT
CDR3 protein: CASNPGTANTGELFF

D gene: -
clone size: -
J gene: TRBJ1-1
V gene: TRBV11-2
CDR3 DNA: TGTGCCAGCAGCTCTACCCCAAACACTGAAGCTTTCTTT
CDR3 protein: CASSSTPNTEAFF

D gene: TRBD2
clone size: -
J gene: TRBJ2-1
V gene: TRBV7-9
CDR3 DNA: TGTGCCAGCAGCCTGACTAGCGGGGGGAATGAGCAGTTCTTC
CDR3 protein: CASSLTSGGNEQFF

D gene: TRBD2
clone size: -
J gene: TRBJ2-6
V gene: TRBV5-1
CDR3 DNA: TGCGCCAGCAGCTTCTTTAGCGGGGGGTCCTCTGGGGCCAACGTCCTGACTTTC
CDR3 protein: CASSFFSGGSSGANVLTF

D gene: -
clone size: once
J gene: TRBJ2-1
V gene: TRBV4-1
CDR3 DNA: TGCGCCAGCAGCCAAGACCACCCAGGGATAAATGAGCAGTTCTTC
CDR3 protein: CASSQDHPGINEQFF

D gene: TRBD1
clone size: -
J gene: TRBJ1-1
V gene: TRBV5-4
CDR3 DNA: TGTGCCAGCAGCTTACCAGGGGGTTTCGGCACTGAAGCTTTCTTT
CDR3 protein: CASSLPGGFGTEAFF